This is a list of T cell receptor beta chains from one sample in a study of cytomegalovirus exposure and HLA in healthy donors. TCRdb's copy holds only in-frame clones and misses some; the assay was immunoSEQ multiplex PCR. Found here are 100,000 to 150,000 clones, roughly four fifths of them singletons; the top ten hold 4% to 4.5%. Sample: PBMCs. The source of these receptors is a woman aged 50 to 60 in good health and CMV-seropositive. Both conserved end residues are part of each CDR3. Fields, in order: clone size, V gene, D gene, J gene, CDR3 protein, CDR3 DNA. The D gene is left open where the match is weak. Clone sizes are given selectively: once, few, many, or a class where the clone is expanded.

>few|TRBV19|TRBD1|TRBJ1-4
CASCIGTGRSEKLFF
TGTGCCAGTTGCATCGGGACAGGGAGGAGTGAAAAACTGTTTTTT
>NA|TRBV6-5|TRBD1|TRBJ1-6
CASRRGTGQESPLHF
TGTGCCAGCAGAAGGGGGACAGGCCAAGAATCACCCCTCCACTTT
>NA|TRBV7-9|NA|TRBJ2-3
CASSLVGHTQYF
TGTGCCAGCAGCTTAGTGGGGCATACGCAGTATTTT
>NA|TRBV5-1|NA|TRBJ1-6
CASSFAGTGSAHF
TGCGCCAGCAGCTTCGCCGGGACCGGGAGTGCCCACTTT
>NA|TRBV6-6|TRBD1|TRBJ1-4
CASSPGQANEKLFF
TGTGCCAGCAGTCCGGGACAGGCTAATGAAAAACTGTTTTTT
>NA|TRBV7-6|NA|TRBJ1-2
CASSLLPEDYGYTF
TGTGCCAGCAGCTTATTGCCCGAGGACTATGGCTACACCTTC
>NA|TRBV7-8|NA|TRBJ1-2
CASSPRDTRLANYGYTF
TGTGCCAGCAGCCCCCGGGACACTCGTCTCGCTAACTATGGCTACACCTTC
>NA|TRBV19|NA|TRBJ1-6
CASSIDRSSYNSPLHF
TGTGCCAGTAGTATCGACAGAAGCTCCTATAATTCACCCCTCCACTTT
>few|TRBV19|TRBD2|TRBJ2-1
CASSHGGAANEQFF
TGTGCCAGTAGCCACGGGGGGGCGGCCAATGAGCAGTTCTTC
>NA|TRBV11-3|TRBD1|TRBJ2-2
CASSPTGGAYTGELFF
TGTGCCAGCAGCCCTACAGGGGGCGCGTACACCGGGGAGCTGTTTTTT
>NA|TRBV5-1|TRBD2|TRBJ2-2
CASSLAERGGTGELFF
TGCGCCAGCAGCCTGGCGGAGCGGGGTGGCACCGGGGAGCTGTTTTTT
>NA|TRBV6-4|TRBD1|TRBJ2-2
CASSDSTGPFTGELFF
TGTGCCAGCAGTGACTCGACAGGGCCTTTCACCGGGGAGCTGTTTTTT
>NA|TRBV28|NA|TRBJ1-5
CASSGHKGPLTPQHF
TGTGCCAGCAGCGGACACAAGGGGCCTTTAACGCCCCAGCATTTT
>NA|TRBV10-3|TRBD2|TRBJ2-5
CAISESSRGDATQYF
TGTGCCATCAGTGAGTCGTCGCGGGGGGACGCGACCCAGTACTTC
>NA|TRBV6-1|TRBD1|TRBJ1-5
CASQNDGQGDQPQHF
TGTGCCAGTCAAAACGACGGACAGGGTGATCAGCCCCAGCATTTT
>once|TRBV11-2|NA|TRBJ2-7
CASSLIQGSYEQYF
TGTGCCAGCAGCTTAATCCAGGGGTCCTACGAGCAGTACTTC
>NA|TRBV25-1|NA|TRBJ1-4
CASSAQSPGLGREKLFF
TGTGCCAGCAGTGCCCAATCACCAGGGTTGGGGCGGGAAAAACTGTTTTTT
>NA|TRBV6-1|TRBD1|TRBJ2-3
CASRRQGGPDTQYF
TGTGCCAGCAGGAGACAGGGGGGTCCAGATACGCAGTATTTT
>NA|TRBV7-8|NA|TRBJ1-5
CASSLVFRDQPQHF
TGTGCCAGCAGCTTAGTGTTCCGGGATCAGCCCCAGCATTTT
>NA|TRBV4-1|TRBD1|TRBJ2-5
CASSQVPGQEETQYF
TGCGCCAGCAGCCAAGTCCCGGGACAGGAAGAGACCCAGTACTTC
>NA|TRBV5-1|TRBD2|TRBJ2-3
CASSLARLAGDTDTQYF
TGCGCCAGCAGCTTGGCCAGGCTAGCGGGGGACACAGATACGCAGTATTTT
>NA|TRBV7-2|TRBD1|TRBJ1-6
CASSLGDRGDSPLHF
TGTGCCAGCAGCTTAGGGGACAGGGGTGATTCACCCCTCCACTTT
>NA|TRBV5-1|NA|TRBJ2-5
CASSLAVTGVHGTQYF
TGCGCCAGCAGCTTGGCCGTGACGGGAGTACATGGGACCCAGTACTTC
>NA|TRBV9|NA|TRBJ1-1
CASSVDGGDTEAFF
TGTGCCAGCAGCGTAGATGGAGGGGACACTGAAGCTTTCTTT
>NA|TRBV6-5|NA|TRBJ1-5
CASSLTGPGNQPQHF
TGTGCCAGCAGTCTAACAGGGCCTGGCAATCAGCCCCAGCATTTT
>NA|TRBV19|NA|TRBJ1-5
CASSIPTAYYSNQPQHF
TGTGCCAGTAGTATCCCCACAGCTTATTATAGCAATCAGCCCCAGCATTTT
>NA|TRBV9|TRBD1|TRBJ2-7
CASSDPDRGYHEQYF
TGTGCCAGCAGCGACCCGGACAGGGGATACCACGAGCAGTACTTC
>NA|TRBV6-5|NA|TRBJ1-2
CASSYTFQGSNGYTF
TGTGCCAGCAGTTACACTTTTCAGGGTAGCAATGGCTACACCTTC
>NA|TRBV4-1|NA|TRBJ1-2
CASSHGTPPGYGYTF
TGCGCCAGCAGCCATGGGACACCTCCTGGCTATGGCTACACCTTC
>NA|TRBV9|NA|TRBJ1-1
CASSVNIGGDTEAFF
TGTGCCAGCAGCGTTAACATCGGAGGGGACACTGAAGCTTTCTTT
>NA|TRBV30|NA|TRBJ2-7
CAWSVGPGRYEQYF
TGTGCCTGGAGTGTAGGACCAGGGCGATACGAGCAGTACTTC
>few|TRBV6-6|NA|TRBJ2-7
CASSYEGGSYEQYF
TGTGCCAGCAGTTACGAAGGCGGTTCCTACGAGCAGTACTTC
>NA|TRBV6-5|NA|TRBJ2-2
CASSYEGGSTGELFF
TGTGCCAGCAGTTACGAGGGTGGGTCGACCGGGGAGCTGTTTTTT
>few|TRBV7-9|NA|TRBJ2-5
CASTQGMGTQYF
TGTGCCAGCACACAGGGTATGGGGACCCAGTACTTC
>NA|TRBV2|TRBD2|TRBJ2-3
CASSQRSGGADTQYF
TGTGCCAGCAGCCAACGTAGCGGGGGCGCAGATACGCAGTATTTT
>NA|TRBV28|NA|TRBJ2-5
CASSPPQRKQETQYF
TGTGCCAGCAGTCCCCCCCAGCGGAAGCAAGAGACCCAGTACTTC
>NA|TRBV2|NA|TRBJ2-3
CASSVDGQRTDTQYF
TGTGCCAGCAGTGTGGACGGACAACGCACAGATACGCAGTATTTT
>NA|TRBV2|TRBD1|TRBJ2-7
CASSEWQGDAYEQYF
TGTGCCAGCAGTGAGTGGCAGGGGGACGCCTACGAGCAGTACTTC
>NA|TRBV19|NA|TRBJ2-3
CASGTPAGDTQYF
TGTGCCAGCGGGACACCCGCGGGAGATACGCAGTATTTT
>NA|TRBV2|NA|TRBJ1-5
CASKSAGNQPQHF
TGTGCCAGCAAATCGGCGGGCAATCAGCCCCAGCATTTT
>NA|TRBV6-6|NA|TRBJ1-5
CASTWANQPQHF
TGTGCCAGCACCTGGGCCAATCAGCCCCAGCATTTT